The clone carrying this TCR beta chain showed up just once. This record belongs to a study of blood T cells in healthy people across ages. Looked up from germline, CDR1 is SGHRS and CDR2 is YFSETQ. Trimming cost V 4 bases and J 2 bases, with 17 bases left between them. The CDR3 has 16 residues. Primers used in a second PCR of about 6 to 11 cycles were a sample-barcoded 5' primer and a J-beta primer mix. TCRdb reprocessed the 5' RACE reads via MiXCR and lists one record per CDR3 protein. The data show under 2 million distinct CDR3 sequences, approximately 32% seen once. The chain links TRBV5-1 to TRBJ2-3; TRBD1 is a possible D gene (6 bases). The clonotype was recovered from a woman in her twenties or thirties in good health. Input material: blood. CDR3 in amino acids: CASSPRTDLSTDTQYF. The CDR3 region has the DNA TGCGCCAGCAGCCCCAGGACAGACCTTTCCACAGATACGCAGTATTTT.